These 25 T cell receptor beta chains were sequenced from one sample in a study of blood T cell repertoires in COVID-19. TCRdb's copy holds only in-frame clones and misses some; the assay was immunoSEQ multiplex PCR. The data hold 130,000 to 150,000 clones, with around 80% observed a single time. Sequencing was performed on peripheral blood. The source is a man in his 60s with active or convalescent COVID-19.

The chain is built from TRBV11-2 and TRBJ2-7; 10 nucleotides match TRBD2. CDR3 length: 15 residues. The trim removed 1 base at V and 4 bases at J, leaving 4 bases unmatched. The germline V gene has CDR1 SGHAT and CDR2 FQNNGV. CDR3 amino acids: CASSLGTSGFYEQYV. The CDR3 region has the DNA TGTGCCAGCAGCTTAGGGACTAGCGGCTTTTACGAGCAGTACGTC.

The chain is built from TRBV15 and TRBJ2-3, with D unclear. CDR1 and CDR2 (germline): LNHNV, YYDKDF (reference sequence). The CDR3 totals 12 residues. V lost 2 bases, J lost 6 bases, and 6 bases lay in between. In DNA form, the CDR3 reads TGTGCCACCAGCAGATCCCGGGATACGCAGTATTTT. The encoded protein is CATSRSRDTQYF.

The chain joins TRBV11-3 to TRBJ2-1, with 11 bases lining up with TRBD2. The CDR3 extends over 17 amino acids. The germline gives CDR1 SGHNT, CDR2 YENEEA. J lost 7 bases, V lost 2 bases, and 10 bases had no gene match. The CDR3 spells CASSLPLSGRAGNEQFF. Here the CDR3 DNA reads TGTGCCAGCAGCTTACCCCTTAGCGGGAGGGCCGGGAATGAGCAGTTCTTC. The full variable domain, in which reference TRBV11-3 and TRBJ2-1 provide the parts outside the CDR3, is EAGVVQSPRYKIIEKKQPVAFWCNPISGHNTLYWYLQNLGQGPELLIRYENEEAVDDSQLPKDRFSAERLKGVDSTLKIQPAELGDSAVYLCASSLPLSGRAGNEQFFGPGTRLTVL.

The chain links TRBV7-2 to TRBJ1-1; TRBD1 matches 9 bases. V shed 3 bases, J shed 3 bases, and the junction held 2 bases outside the gene matches. CDR1 and CDR2 (germline): SGHTA, FQGNSA. This CDR3 is built from 14 residues. The chain's CDR3 is CASSLGQGYTEAFF. DNA of the CDR3: TGTGCCAGCAGCTTGGGACAGGGATACACTGAAGCTTTCTTT.

The chain uses TRBV4-3 and TRBJ2-1; TRBD2 agrees at 12 bases. Germline CDR1 and CDR2: LGHNA and YSLEER. Germline trimming cut 1 base from V and 9 bases from J; bases unmatched to any gene: 4. The CDR3 is made up of 15 amino acids. CDR3 coding DNA: TGCGCCAGCAGCCAAGGGACTAGCGGGACGGGTGAGCAGTTCTTC. It specifies CASSQGTSGTGEQFF.

This chain joins TRBV5-1 and TRBJ1-1; the D gene is possibly TRBD1 (5 bases). The ends were cut back, 2 bases at V and 4 bases at J, with 12 bases in the middle. The CDR3 has 14 residues. Germline CDR1 reads SGHRS; CDR2 reads YFSETQ. CDR3 amino acids: CASSFPGGTTEAFF. The CDR3 DNA reads as TGCGCCAGCAGCTTCCCGGGGGGTACCACTGAAGCTTTCTTT.

This sequence joins TRBV24-1 and TRBJ2-5; possible D gene TRBD2, 5 bases. This CDR3 has 15 residues. The V end lost 3 bases, the J end lost 2 bases, and 12 bases lay between the germline ends. The germline V gene has CDR1 KGHDR and CDR2 SFDVKD. CDR3 sequence reads: CATSDPRVPQETQYF. Written as DNA, the CDR3 is TGTGCCACCAGTGATCCGAGGGTACCGCAAGAGACCCAGTACTTC.

J is TRBJ1-1 and V is TRBV19; D might be TRBD1 (6 bases). Germline CDR1 LNHDA, CDR2 SQIVND (reference sequence). Trimming pared 1 base from V and 3 bases from J, leaving 9 bases between. This CDR3 contains 14 residues. The CDR3 reads CASSIAQGHTEAFF. The CDR3 DNA reads as TGTGCCAGTAGTATAGCACAGGGACACACTGAAGCTTTCTTT.

This clone was observed a single time. J is TRBJ1-6 and V is TRBV2; 7 nucleotides match TRBD1. With V trimmed by 6 bases and J by 16 bases, 6 bases remained unmatched. This CDR3 is built from 11 residues. CDR1 is SNHLY and CDR2 is FYNNEI in the germline V gene. CDR3: CASRRDSVLHF. CDR3 sequence (DNA): TGTGCCAGCAGGCGGGACAGCGTTCTCCACTTT.

The chain combines TRBV18 with TRBJ2-7; D gene unclear. This CDR3 has 13 residues. The V end lost 6 bases, the J end lost 2 bases, and 11 bases lay between the germline ends. CDR1 and CDR2 (germline): KGHSH, LQKENI. CDR3 bases: TGTGCCAGCTCGGAGAACGGAGCCTACGAGCAGTACTTC. Protein product: CASSENGAYEQYF.

CDR3: CATSETSGSYNEQFF. The CDR3 DNA is TGTGCCACCAGTGAAACTAGCGGGAGTTACAATGAGCAGTTCTTC. The chain has TRBV24-1 and TRBJ2-1; 11 bases are a match to TRBD2. CDR3 length equals 15 residues. Germline V CDR1 and CDR2: KGHDR, SFDVKD. The V gene end was trimmed by 4 bases and the J gene end by 4 bases; junction bases not matched to a gene: 2.

This clone was found a few times. V is TRBV2 and J is TRBJ1-6, with TRBD1 matching 10 bases. The CDR3 contains 15 residues. V was clipped by 4 bases and J by 7 bases; unmatched bases: 4. Germline values: CDR1 SNHLY, CDR2 FYNNEI. CDR3 region: CASSVGQGGNSPLHF. The CDR3 bases are TGTGCCAGCAGTGTCGGACAGGGGGGGAATTCACCCCTCCACTTT.

V gene TRBV4-3 combines with J gene TRBJ1-2, with D perhaps matching TRBD1 (6 bases). Germline lookup yields CDR1 LGHNA and CDR2 YSLEER. Trimming pared 4 bases from V and 4 bases from J, leaving 16 bases between. CDR3 length: 15 amino acids. CDR3 coding DNA: TGCGCCAGCAGCCGAGACTCCCCAGGGGCCTATGGCTACACCTTC. Translating it yields CASSRDSPGAYGYTF.

V usage is TRBV7-9 and J usage is TRBJ1-5; tentatively, D is TRBD1 (5 bases). The CDR3 extends over 17 amino acids. Trimming pared 2 bases from V and 2 bases from J, leaving 16 bases between. Germline V CDR1 and CDR2: SEHNR, FQNEAQ (reference sequence). CDR3 protein: CASSLYGQGEGNQPQHF. The CDR3, as DNA: TGTGCCAGCAGCTTATATGGGCAGGGTGAGGGCAATCAGCCCCAGCATTTT. Using reference TRBV7-9 and TRBJ1-5 for the parts outside the CDR3, the full variable domain is DTGVSQNPRHKITKRGQNVTFRCDPISEHNRLYWYRQTLGQGPEFLTYFQNEAQLEKSRLLSDRFSAERPKGSFSTLEIQRTEQGDSAMYLCASSLYGQGEGNQPQHFGDGTRLSIL.

This clone occurred a few times. The chain employs TRBV18 and TRBJ1-4; D perhaps matches TRBD1 (6 bases). CDR1 and CDR2 (germline): KGHSH, LQKENI. This CDR3 is 13 amino acids long. Trimming cost V 6 bases and J 6 bases, with 11 bases left between them. CDR3 amino acids: CASSLNRDEKLFF. CDR3 DNA: TGTGCCAGCTCCCTCAACAGGGATGAAAAACTGTTTTTT. The full variable domain, completed using reference TRBV18 and TRBJ1-4, is NAGVMQNPRHLVRRRGQEARLRCSPMKGHSHVYWYRQLPEEGLKFMVYLQKENIIDESGMPKERFSAEFPKEGPSILRIQQVVRGDSAAYFCASSLNRDEKLFFGSGTQLSVL.

The chain has TRBV27 and TRBJ2-6, with D perhaps matching TRBD2 (5 bases). V lost 2 bases and J lost 3, with 8 bases in between. The CDR3 covers 15 residues. CDR1 is MNHEY and CDR2 is SMNVEV in the germline V gene (reference sequence). The CDR3 region is CASSLRESGANVLTF. In DNA, the CDR3 is TGTGCCAGCAGTTTAAGGGAGAGTGGGGCCAACGTCCTGACTTTC.

The genes are TRBV27 and TRBJ1-2, with D maybe TRBD1 (5 bases). The CDR3 spans 13 residues. Germline assignment: CDR1 MNHEY and CDR2 SMNVEV (reference sequence). V gave up 6 bases and J gave up 0 bases, with 8 bases separating them. In nucleotides, the CDR3 is TGTGCCAGCAGGTGGGGGGCTAACTATGGCTACACCTTC. Translation gives CASRWGANYGYTF.

This chain links TRBV9 with TRBJ1-2, with D uncertain. V was pared by 0 bases and J by 4 bases, with 22 bases between. The CDR3 length is 18 residues. Germline V gene data show CDR1 as SGDLS and CDR2 as YYNGEE. The CDR3 region has the DNA TGTGCCAGCAGCGTAGATTTTTTAACCGGAACAGCTCTCTATGGCTACACCTTC. The encoded protein is CASSVDFLTGTALYGYTF.

V gene TRBV6-6 combines with J gene TRBJ1-1; D ambiguous. The germline gives CDR1 MNHNY, CDR2 SVGAGI (reference sequence). Trimming stripped 7 bases from V and 2 bases from J, with 14 bases between. There are 14 residues in the CDR3. CDR3: CASTKDLYNTEAFF. The CDR3 coding sequence is TGTGCCAGCACCAAGGACTTATATAACACTGAAGCTTTCTTT.

The rearrangement uses TRBV2 and TRBJ2-7; 9 positions agree with TRBD2. The CDR3 is made up of 15 amino acids. Trimming at V came to 4 bases and at J to 1 base, leaving 5 bases not matched to a gene. Germline V gene lookup returns CDR1 SNHLY and CDR2 FYNNEI. The CDR3 spells CASSGTGLASYEQYF. Written as DNA, the CDR3 is TGTGCCAGCAGTGGCACGGGACTAGCATCCTACGAGCAGTACTTC. Together with reference TRBV2 and TRBJ2-7, the CDR3 gives the full variable domain: EPEVTQTPSHQVTQMGQEVILRCVPISNHLYFYWYRQILGQKVEFLVSFYNNEISEKSEIFDDQFSVERPDGSNFTLKIRSTKLEDSAMYFCASSGTGLASYEQYFGPGTRLTVT.

The gene calls are TRBV12-3 or TRBV12-4 and TRBJ1-4; D call uncertain. The CDR3 loop spans 12 amino acids. V was trimmed by 6 bases and J by 8 bases, leaving 10 bases between them. CDR3 coding DNA: TGTGCCAGCAGCCACATAAGAGAAAAACTGTTTTTT. Amino acids: CASSHIREKLFF.

The chain recombines TRBV6-6 with TRBJ2-1; weak D call: TRBD2 (7 bases). Germline V gene sequence: CDR1 MNHNY, CDR2 SVGAGI (reference sequence). The V end lost 5 bases, the J end lost 5 bases, and 22 bases lay between the germline ends. The CDR3 length is 17 residues. CDR3 nucleotide sequence: TGTGCCAGCAGTCGAACGGGGGGCGGGAGAGGAAACAATGAGCAGTTCTTC. This gives the protein CASSRTGGGRGNNEQFF.

This chain connects TRBV5-6 to TRBJ1-2; 8 bases are shared with TRBD1. The V and J ends lost 3 bases and 6 bases, in that order; junction bases with no gene match: 16. Per germline, CDR1 SGHDT and CDR2 YYEEEE. The CDR3 spans 17 residues. CDR3 sequence (DNA): TGTGCCAGCAGCTCCGCAGGGGGCACCAAGGTACTTAATGGCTACACCTTC. It translates to CASSSAGGTKVLNGYTF.

This clone was observed once. The chain couples TRBV4-3 to TRBJ1-1, with D uncertain. V was pared by 0 bases and J by 2 bases, with 10 bases between. CDR1 LGHNA and CDR2 YSLEER come from the germline V gene. The CDR3 length is 15 residues. In DNA, the CDR3 is TGCGCCAGCAGCCAAGAAGGAGCGGTAAACACTGAAGCTTTCTTT. It is translated as CASSQEGAVNTEAFF.

J is TRBJ2-3 and V is TRBV6-2 or TRBV6-3, with D perhaps matching TRBD1 (6 bases). In germline, CDR1 is MNHEY, CDR2 SVGEGT. The V end lost 6 bases, the J end lost 2 bases, and 15 bases lay between the germline ends. The CDR3 totals 15 residues. The CDR3 protein is CASSQQGRHTDTQYF. For the CDR3, the DNA is TGTGCCAGCAGCCAACAGGGCCGACACACAGATACGCAGTATTTT.